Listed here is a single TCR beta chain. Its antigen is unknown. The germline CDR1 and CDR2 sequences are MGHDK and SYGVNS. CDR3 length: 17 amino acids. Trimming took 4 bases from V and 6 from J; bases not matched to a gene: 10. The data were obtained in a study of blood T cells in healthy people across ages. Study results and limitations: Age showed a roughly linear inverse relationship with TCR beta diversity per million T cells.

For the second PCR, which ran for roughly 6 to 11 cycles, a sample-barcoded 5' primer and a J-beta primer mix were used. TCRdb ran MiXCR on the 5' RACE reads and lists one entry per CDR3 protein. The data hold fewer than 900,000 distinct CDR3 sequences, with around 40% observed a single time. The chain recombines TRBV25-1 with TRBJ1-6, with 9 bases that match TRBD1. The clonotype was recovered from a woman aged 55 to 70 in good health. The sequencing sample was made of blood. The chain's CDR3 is CASSAIQGAAFNSPLHF. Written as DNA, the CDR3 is TGTGCCAGCAGTGCGATACAGGGGGCGGCGTTTAATTCACCCCTCCACTTT.